The text below deals with one T cell receptor (beta chain). Its antigen is currently not known. Germline and junction disagree at one end, which may indicate a read error. A constant-region primer and ProtoScript II reverse transcriptase were used to reverse-transcribe TCRbeta-specific cDNA from roughly 0.55 ug total RNA. Construction of the TCRbeta libraries relied on three nested rounds of multiplex PCR, following a slightly modified ARM-PCR procedure. Each of the first two PCR rounds ran for approximately 10 cycles using multiplex TRBV1-TRBV30 forward primers together with a Cbeta reverse primer. Sample barcodes and Illumina adapters were added in a final 25-cycle PCR using Deep VentR polymerase. Before sequencing, amplicons of 200-500 bp were gel-purified using a QIAquick gel extraction kit. TCRbeta amplicons were sequenced on an Illumina HiSeq 2500 with 250-bp paired-end reads. Per the source publication's procedure: Reads were quality-trimmed with Trimmomatic v0.33, and paired reads were merged with FLASH v1.2.11 to recover full CDR3 sequences. V, D and J germline segments were assigned to the rearranged TCRbeta sequences by MiGEC v1.2.1b. Clonotype statistics and Shannon-Wiener diversity indices were calculated with VDJtools v1.0.0. To reduce sampling bias, subsequent analyses other than the diversity analysis used only the 250 most abundant clonotypes in each sample. The public reads were quality trimmed at Q25 with fastp and then assembled into clones with MiXCR by TCRdb, keeping productive beta chains. Rows with one shared CDR3 protein collapse into an entry with the most common genes and DNA. The V and J calls shown here were made by TCRdb, not taken from the authors' results. The sample data list about 43,000 distinct CDR3 sequences, and 73% of these were observed just once. The ten largest clones take up about a fifth of the sample.

Total RNA and DNA were co-extracted without cell sorting from approximately 20-30 mg of bulk tissue using the AllPrep DNA/RNA mini kit. Five patients with histopathologically diagnosed primary liver carcinoma underwent surgical resection in China between late 2015 and 2016. At the time of sampling, the patients were treatment-naive and had chronic HBV infection. Each tumor was sampled at five spatially separated regions: the tumor centre plus the superior, inferior, left-lateral and right-lateral poles. Histology showed that every tumor sample contained more than 85% viable tumor cells. Each fresh piece of tumor and adjacent tissue was cut in two, with one half stored in RNAlater at -80 degrees C and the other half sent for histology. The data belong to a study of tumor-infiltrating lymphocytes in primary liver carcinoma (dated by TCRdb to about 2017). As for the study more broadly: The five patients, three men and two women aged 30 to 69 years, had hepatocellular carcinoma (four) or combined HCC and intrahepatic cholangiocarcinoma (one). The five patients had tumors of stage T1-T3 N0M0, with maximum diameters ranging from about 4.2 to 11 cm. Roughly 3.5 to 7.5 million productive TCRbeta reads were obtained per sample, and no significant difference in read depth was found between tissue types. Across five regions of each liver tumor, along with adjacent normal tissue and blood, the study brought together TCRbeta repertoire sequencing, expression microarrays and whole-exome sequencing. A total of 35 specimens from 5 patients underwent TCRbeta repertoire sequencing, comprising around 25 tumor regions, 5 adjacent noncancerous liver tissues and 5 peripheral blood samples. To link TCRbeta repertoire diversity to the local molecular phenotype, the approximately 24 tumor region samples were profiled with Agilent mRNA microarrays. Repertoires from technical replicates were highly reproducible, with mean shared-clone rates around 0.87 and correlation coefficients above 0.95.

The CDR3, cysteine through phenylalanine, is 14 amino acids long. CDR3 DNA is the only sequence kept; it has 42 bases, read in frame from the first base. The investigation overall reported the following: With just a handful of patients in the study, the authors point out that the findings should be validated in a larger study. Only roughly 7-24% of top clones appeared in all five regions of a tumor, which suggests that tumor-infiltrating T cells are spatially heterogeneous. Pairs of tumor regions showed greater repertoire overlap (mean roughly 35%) than tumor-adjacent pairs (17%) or tumor-blood pairs (about 14%), which is consistent with antigen-driven expansion. Because only the TCR beta chain was sequenced and unpaired alpha chains were not captured, true repertoire diversity is likely underestimated. Bulk unsorted samples precluded comparing CD4+ and CD8+ T cell repertoires. Compared with blood, tumors had a significantly larger share of the repertoire taken up by the top 250 clones (p = 0.039).

Sequencing was done on a sample of liver tumor tissue from sampling region 2. The cell subset or site label corresponds to: tumor region T2, inferior pole. The rearranged segments are TRBV12-3 or TRBV12-4 and TRBJ2-7; 7 central bases correspond to TRBD1. The source of this sequence is a man aged 35 to 55 with primary liver carcinoma and hepatitis B virus infection. The CDR3 protein is CASTPGTEKHDQYF. The nucleotide sequence reads TGCGCCAGCACCCCCGGGACAGAAAAACACGATCAGTACTTC.